This record concerns one T cell receptor (beta chain) sequence. The antigen remains unidentified. It is unclear where the CDR3 begins or ends on the DNA, so no DNA is shown, and the CDR3 is as TCRdb lists it. The germline gives CDR1 LNHDA, CDR2 SQIVND (reference sequence). The CDR3 is 14 amino acids long, termini counted. This sample stems from a study of shared clonotypes between healthy human individuals. The study's findings and limits: Naive CD4 clonotype sharing across several donors was about 5%.

The table came from immunoSEQ multiplex PCR; TCRdb's copy has only in-frame clones and leaves some out. Of 2 million to 2.5 million clones listed, approximately 95% were seen once; the top ten hold 0.1% to 0.15%. This chain links TRBV19 with TRBJ2-2. This receptor was identified in a young man in good health. The sequencing sample was made of naive CD4+ T cells sorted from blood. This sample's subset: CD45RA+ positively selected. This CDR3 reads CASTSGRSTGELFF.